The sequence of this T cell receptor beta chain was determined in a study of graft-versus-host responses after intestinal transplantation. The wider study: The recipients all started with anti-thymocyte globulin induction and then took tacrolimus and steroids for about three years.

Assay: immunoSEQ multiplex PCR; the TCRdb copy retains only in-frame clones and omits some. This repertoire shows more than 95,000 clones, about nine tenths found once; its top ten account for over 0.15%. V trimming: 4 bases; J trimming: 2 bases; junction bases outside the gene matches: 14. This CDR3 comprises 19 residues. CDR1 SGHRS and CDR2 YFSETQ come from the germline V gene. As concerns this clone: Its antigen is undetermined.

V gene TRBV5-1 combines with J gene TRBJ2-3; 12 positions agree with TRBD2. The receptor was derived from a human donor who received an intestinal transplant. This specimen consisted of unstimulated CD4+ T cells sorted from spleen or lymph node cells, obtained before intestinal transplant. The CDR3 DNA sequence: TGCGCCAGCAGCCCGGGACTGTTTACTAGCGGGAGGTACACAGATACGCAGTATTTT. Its protein is CASSPGLFTSGRYTDTQYF. Full variable domain (remainder filled in from reference TRBV5-1 and TRBJ2-3): KAGVTQTPRYLIKTRGQQVTLSCSPISGHRSVSWYQQTPGQGLQFLFEYFSETQRNKGNFPGRFSGRQFSNSRSEMNVSTLELGDSALYLCASSPGLFTSGRYTDTQYFGPGTRLTVL.